These 16 T cell receptor beta chains came from one sample sequenced in a study of shared T cell receptors in the human thymus. The table came from immunoSEQ multiplex PCR; TCRdb's copy has only in-frame clones and leaves some out. This sample yields hundreds of thousands of clones, of which approximately 83% are seen a single time; under 0.012% belongs to the top ten. A further study also used this sample, focusing on human thymus T cells.

Input material: thymocytes. The receptors stem from a girl under two years old with a congenital heart defect.

V gene TRBV6-5 combines with J gene TRBJ2-7; 9 nucleotides align to TRBD1. The ends lost 3 bases at V and 0 bases at J; junction bases unmatched: 3. In germline, CDR1 is MNHEY, CDR2 SVGAGI. The CDR3 spans 15 residues. The CDR3 DNA reads TGTGCCAGCAGTTATGGGACAGGGATCTCCTACGAGCAGTACTTC. It codes for CASSYGTGISYEQYF.

The chain recombines TRBV5-1 with TRBJ1-5, with TRBD1 matching over 9 bases. The CDR3 runs 18 residues. The germline V gene has CDR1 SGHRS and CDR2 YFSETQ. The V gene end was trimmed by 0 bases and the J gene end by 0 bases; junction bases not matched to a gene: 7. Here the CDR3 reads CASSLGDRDGNSNQPQHF. The CDR3 DNA is TGCGCCAGCAGCTTGGGGGACAGGGACGGGAATAGCAATCAGCCCCAGCATTTT.

The chain combines TRBV5-1 with TRBJ1-1; 8 bases agree with TRBD1. CDR1 and CDR2 (germline): SGHRS, YFSETQ. This CDR3 region has 14 residues. The V gene end was trimmed by 3 bases and the J gene end by 4 bases; junction bases not matched to a gene: 5. This CDR3 reads CASSYHRGSTEAFF. The CDR3 region has the DNA TGCGCCAGCAGCTACCACAGGGGGAGCACTGAAGCTTTCTTT.

The chain is built from TRBV6-5 and TRBJ1-4, with 8 bases aligning to TRBD1. V trimming: 2 bases; J trimming: 7 bases; junction bases outside the gene matches: 9. There are 16 residues in the CDR3. Germline loops: CDR1 MNHEY, CDR2 SVGAGI. DNA of the CDR3: TGTGCCAGCAGTTACCGGCAGGGGGCGCTCGGTGAAAAACTGTTTTTT. Translation: CASSYRQGALGEKLFF.

The count of this clone is one. The chain combines TRBV28 with TRBJ2-7; TRBD2 aligns across 7 bases. Trimming cost V 3 bases and J 1 base; bases outside gene matches: 3. The CDR3 loop spans 14 amino acids. CDR1 MDHEN and CDR2 SYDVKM come from the germline V gene. The CDR3 DNA reads TGTGCCAGCAGTTTGGGAGGGCGGTCCTACGAGCAGTACTTC. This encodes CASSLGGRSYEQYF.

The genes are TRBV6-1 and TRBJ2-7, with D possibly matching TRBD2 (8 bases). Germline V lookup: CDR1 MNHNS, CDR2 SASEGT. V shed 5 bases and J shed 1 base, with 15 bases lying between them. The CDR3 has 15 amino acids. The CDR3, as DNA: TGTGCCAGCAGTTTTAGCGGGACAGTTTCCTACGAGCAGTACTTC. This translates into CASSFSGTVSYEQYF.

V is TRBV6-1 and J is TRBJ1-2; D possibly corresponds to TRBD1 (5 bases). The V end lost 8 bases, the J end lost 7 bases, and 17 bases lay between the germline ends. The CDR3 is 13 residues long. In germline, CDR1 is MNHNS, CDR2 SASEGT. This CDR3 reads CASQVRASSGYTF. In DNA, the CDR3 is TGTGCCAGCCAGGTCAGGGCGAGCAGTGGCTACACCTTC.

In DNA form, the CDR3 reads TGTGCCAGCAGGGGTCGGGACATCGTAACCTCTAGCACAGATACGCAGTATTTT. It specifies CASRGRDIVTSSTDTQYF. The chain links TRBV27 to TRBJ2-3, with TRBD1 as a possible D gene (6 bases). Deletions cut 6 bases from V and 0 bases from J, with 22 bases between. In germline, CDR1 is MNHEY, CDR2 SMNVEV (reference sequence). The CDR3 is 18 amino acids.

This chain connects TRBV6-5 to TRBJ2-1; TRBD2 is a possible D gene (6 bases). Trimming took off 7 bases at V and 9 bases at J, with 22 bases between the two ends. The CDR3 runs 15 residues. CDR1 and CDR2 (germline): MNHEY, SVGAGI. CDR3: CASTPGDRLAGEQFF. CDR3 in DNA: TGTGCCAGCACCCCGGGGGATAGACTTGCGGGTGAGCAGTTCTTC.

The chain combines TRBV19 with TRBJ1-2; 8 bases fit TRBD1. The CDR3 totals 15 residues. V was clipped by 2 bases and J by 5 bases; unmatched bases: 7. The germline CDR1 and CDR2 sequences are LNHDA and SQIVND (reference sequence). The DNA for the CDR3 is TGTGCCAGTAGTATATCAGACAGGGGCGTATATGGCTACACCTTC. Its protein product is CASSISDRGVYGYTF.

This chain joins TRBV5-1 and TRBJ2-1; 9 bases match TRBD2. Trimming cost V 1 base and J 7 bases; bases outside gene matches: 9. The germline V gene encodes CDR1 SGHRS and CDR2 YFSETQ. CDR3 length: 16 residues. As DNA, the CDR3 is TGCGCCAGCAGCTTGCTCGTCTCTAGCGGGGTTAATGAGCAGTTCTTC. Translated, it gives CASSLLVSSGVNEQFF.

The chain carries TRBV15 and TRBJ1-5, with D perhaps TRBD1 (5 bases). V dropped 1 base and J dropped 3 bases, with 16 bases sitting between them. CDR1 is LNHNV, CDR2 YYDKDF, per germline (reference sequence). This CDR3 is built from 17 residues. The CDR3 loop is CATSRARGTEVNQPQHF. The CDR3 DNA follows: TGTGCCACCAGCAGAGCGCGGGGGACCGAAGTCAATCAGCCCCAGCATTTT.

This clone was observed a few times. The rearrangement uses TRBV5-1 and TRBJ2-7; the match to TRBD2 covers 8 bases. J was trimmed by 2 bases and V by 4 bases; bases with no gene match: 5. The CDR3 length is 14 residues. CDR1 is SGHRS, CDR2 YFSETQ, per germline. The CDR3 DNA follows: TGCGCCAGCAGCCGGGGGGGGGTCACCTACGAGCAGTACTTC. Encoded protein: CASSRGGVTYEQYF.

The chain carries TRBV9 and TRBJ1-2; D perhaps matches TRBD1 (6 bases). V gave up 3 bases and J gave up 5 bases, with 17 bases separating them. From germline, CDR1 is SGDLS and CDR2 YYNGEE. The CDR3 loop spans 15 amino acids. CDR3 region: CASSALGGLWYGYTF. The CDR3 DNA is TGTGCCAGCAGCGCCCTCGGGGGGCTCTGGTATGGCTACACCTTC.

The chain combines TRBV7-2 with TRBJ1-2; tentative D call: TRBD1 (5 bases). Germline values: CDR1 SGHTA, CDR2 FQGNSA. V dropped 5 bases and J dropped 7 bases, with 8 bases sitting between them. The CDR3 loop spans 11 amino acids. Here the CDR3 reads CASSGRGGYTF. CDR3 coding DNA: TGTGCCAGCAGCGGTAGGGGTGGCTACACCTTC.

This rearrangement joins TRBV9 to TRBJ2-7; the match to TRBD1 covers 7 bases. The CDR3 loop spans 14 amino acids. Germline values: CDR1 SGDLS, CDR2 YYNGEE. With 4 bases clipped from V and 0 bases from J, the junction kept 4 bases outside the gene matches. The chain's CDR3 is CASSRTGDSYEQYF. CDR3 DNA sequence: TGTGCCAGCAGCCGGACAGGCGACTCCTACGAGCAGTACTTC.